What follows are 32 T cell receptor beta chains derived from one specimen sequenced in a study of blood T cell repertoires in COVID-19. Some clones are missing from TCRdb's copy, which holds only in-frame ones; the method was immunoSEQ multiplex PCR. Seen here are roughly 120,000 clones, 60% to 85% observed once, and the top ten hold about 6.8%. Input material: peripheral blood. The origin of the receptors is a man in his 70s with acute or convalescent COVID-19.

V and J are TRBV11-2 and TRBJ2-1; TRBD2 matches 9 bases. Per the germline V gene, CDR1 is SGHAT and CDR2 is FQNNGV. With V trimmed by 5 bases and J by 3 bases, 5 bases remained unmatched. This CDR3 is built from 15 residues. The CDR3 here is CASSPRTSDYNEQFF. The CDR3 bases are TGTGCCAGCAGCCCCAGGACTAGCGACTACAATGAGCAGTTCTTC.

V is TRBV5-1 and J is TRBJ2-3, with unresolved D. The CDR3 runs to 15 residues. V dropped 2 bases and J dropped 6 bases, with 16 bases sitting between them. The germline V gene has CDR1 SGHRS and CDR2 YFSETQ. In DNA form, the CDR3 reads TGCGCCAGCAGCTTCTCCGACCCGGCGAGGGATACGCAGTATTTT. The encoded protein is CASSFSDPARDTQYF.

This sequence joins TRBV9 and TRBJ2-2; 7 bases agree with TRBD1. This CDR3 has 15 amino acids. Germline V CDR1 and CDR2: SGDLS, YYNGEE. With V trimmed by 0 bases and J by 4 bases, 3 bases remained unmatched. As DNA, the CDR3 is TGTGCCAGCAGCGTAGAAGGGGGCGGCACCGGGGAGCTGTTTTTT. Residues: CASSVEGGGTGELFF.

This clone was counted once. The V gene is TRBV19, the J gene TRBJ2-3, with D possibly being TRBD2 (6 bases). This CDR3 has 16 amino acids. Per germline, CDR1 LNHDA and CDR2 SQIVND (reference sequence). V was pared by 5 bases and J by 0 bases, with 15 bases between. The CDR3 sequence: CASSVTRGASTDTQYF. CDR3 bases: TGTGCCAGTAGTGTAACGCGGGGTGCTAGCACAGATACGCAGTATTTT.

V is TRBV9 and J is TRBJ1-4; TRBD1 matches at 10 bases. This CDR3 has 16 amino acids. Germline V lookup: CDR1 SGDLS, CDR2 YYNGEE. V trimming: 4 bases; J trimming: 5 bases; junction bases outside the gene matches: 8. CDR3 residues: CASSSPPGQGNEKLFF. The CDR3 nucleotides read TGTGCCAGCAGCTCACCCCCGGGACAGGGGAATGAAAAACTGTTTTTT.

This sequence joins TRBV3-1 (or the pseudogene TRBV3-2) and TRBJ1-4; D may be TRBD1 (6 bases). Trimming took 3 bases from V and 7 from J, leaving 12 bases between them. CDR3 length equals 14 residues. Germline loops: CDR1 LGHDT, CDR2 YNNKEL (reference sequence). The CDR3 DNA sequence: TGTGCCAGCAGCCAGAATATAGGGGGTGAAAAACTGTTTTTT. Its protein product is CASSQNIGGEKLFF.

The chain combines TRBV28 with TRBJ1-2; D not resolved. Germline lookup yields CDR1 MDHEN and CDR2 SYDVKM. The germline V and J ends were trimmed by 1 base and 8 bases, with 14 bases remaining between them. This CDR3 comprises 14 residues. The CDR3 reads CASSLYSSMKGYTF. The CDR3 DNA reads as TGTGCCAGCAGTTTATATAGCTCTATGAAGGGCTACACCTTC.

The chain employs TRBV28 and TRBJ2-3; 8 positions match TRBD2. Germline V gives CDR1 MDHEN, CDR2 SYDVKM. CDR3 length equals 15 residues. The V and J ends lost 6 bases and 3 bases, in that order; junction bases with no gene match: 8. Written as DNA, the CDR3 is TGTGCCAGCAGAGTAAGGGCGGGAGGAACAGATACGCAGTATTTT. It translates to CASRVRAGGTDTQYF.

CDR3 DNA: TGTGCCACCAGCAGAGATGGGGGACAGGAGAACTATGGCTACACCTTC. Its protein product is CATSRDGGQENYGYTF. V is TRBV15 and J is TRBJ1-2; 8 bases are shared with TRBD1. Germline CDR1 reads LNHNV; CDR2 reads YYDKDF (reference sequence). This CDR3 region has 16 residues. J lost 2 bases, V lost 0 bases, and 5 bases had no gene match.

This clone was seen just once. This chain links TRBV10-3 with TRBJ1-3; 9 nucleotides match TRBD1. Trimming removed 6 bases from V and 3 bases from J; junction bases left unmatched: 3. CDR1 and CDR2 from the germline V gene are ENHRY and SYGVKD. The CDR3 runs to 14 residues. DNA for the CDR3: TGTGCCATCAGCCAGGGACAGGGTGGAAACACCATATATTTT. Its translation: CAISQGQGGNTIYF.

This rearrangement joins TRBV7-6 to TRBJ2-1, with 7 nucleotides matching TRBD1. Losses at the gene ends were 7 bases for V and 2 bases for J; bases not matched to a gene: 11. CDR3 size: 16 residues. Germline-derived CDR1 and CDR2 are SGHVS and FNYEAQ. The CDR3 DNA reads TGTGCCAGCACCCCATTGACAGGGAAGACCTACAATGAGCAGTTCTTC. This translates into CASTPLTGKTYNEQFF.

The J gene is TRBJ2-7, the V gene TRBV6-6; no definite D call. Germline V CDR1 and CDR2: MNHNY, SVGAGI (reference sequence). This CDR3 has 15 residues. V was clipped by 6 bases and J by 5 bases, with 20 bases between them. In DNA form, the CDR3 reads TGTGCCAGCAGATTTAGTCAGGATATATCCGACGAGCAGTACTTC. Amino acids: CASRFSQDISDEQYF.

The CDR3 DNA is TGCGCCAGCAGCCAAAGACAGGGTCAGCCCCAGCATTTT. Protein sequence: CASSQRQGQPQHF. J is TRBJ1-5 and V is TRBV4-1; TRBD1 matches 7 bases. CDR1 and CDR2 (germline): MGHRA, YSYEKL. After removal of 2 bases from V and 6 bases from J, the junction contained 1 base not matched to a gene. This CDR3 has 13 residues.

V gene TRBV5-5 combines with J gene TRBJ1-2, with a possible D match to TRBD1 (6 bases). CDR3 length: 17 amino acids. CDR1 is SGHKS and CDR2 is YYEKEE in the germline V gene (reference sequence). V gave up 4 bases and J gave up 0 bases, with 19 bases separating them. Here the CDR3 DNA reads TGTGCCAGCAGCCCCAACCCGGCAGGGGTAGCTAACTATGGCTACACCTTC. It is translated as CASSPNPAGVANYGYTF.

The chain is built from TRBV9 and TRBJ1-6; D remains ambiguous. Germline V gene sequence: CDR1 SGDLS, CDR2 YYNGEE. V lost 3 bases and J 1 base, leaving 8 bases between the germline ends. CDR3 size: 15 residues. The chain's CDR3 is CASSATPSYNSPLHF. CDR3 coding DNA: TGTGCCAGCAGCGCGACACCGTCCTATAATTCACCCCTCCACTTT.

This rearrangement joins TRBV5-4 to TRBJ1-4, with 11 bases lining up with TRBD1. This CDR3 contains 14 residues. CDR1 SGHNT and CDR2 YYREEE come from the germline V gene (reference sequence). With V trimmed by 3 bases and J by 8 bases, 3 bases remained unmatched. The CDR3 sequence is CASSWDRGTEKLFF. DNA of the CDR3: TGTGCCAGCAGCTGGGACAGGGGGACGGAAAAACTGTTTTTT.

This clone was counted only a few times. This sequence joins TRBV7-9 and TRBJ1-6; D unclear. The length of the CDR3 is 15 residues. Between the trimmed V and J ends, which lost 0 bases and 2 bases, there was a span of 5 bases. Germline V gene lookup returns CDR1 SEHNR and CDR2 FQNEAQ (reference sequence). CDR3 in DNA: TGTGCCAGCAGCTTAGCCGCGGCCTATAATTCACCCCTCCACTTT. This gives the protein CASSLAAAYNSPLHF. Full variable domain (rest looked up from reference TRBV7-9 and TRBJ1-6): DTGVSQNPRHKITKRGQNVTFRCDPISEHNRLYWYRQTLGQGPEFLTYFQNEAQLEKSRLLSDRFSAERPKGSFSTLEIQRTEQGDSAMYLCASSLAAAYNSPLHFGNGTRLTVT.

A single count supports this clone. The chain recombines TRBV10-2 with TRBJ1-1; 11 bases line up with TRBD1. The CDR3 is 16 residues long. The junction had 10 bases not matched to a gene; V was cut back by 6 bases and J by 4 bases. Germline CDR1 is WSHSY and CDR2 is SAAADI. CDR3 sequence reads: CASRSGGQGEITEAFF. DNA for the CDR3: TGCGCCAGCAGGTCGGGGGGACAGGGGGAGATCACTGAAGCTTTCTTT.

The J gene is TRBJ2-2, the V gene TRBV28; TRBD1 is a possible D gene (5 bases). This CDR3 comprises 17 residues. CDR1 and CDR2 from the germline V gene are MDHEN and SYDVKM. Trimming left V 5 bases short and J 1 base short, with 17 bases between. The CDR3 region is CASSPIGVSKNTGELFF. DNA for the CDR3: TGTGCCAGCAGTCCGATAGGGGTTTCAAAGAACACCGGGGAGCTGTTTTTT.

The V and J genes are TRBV7-6 and TRBJ1-6; D might be TRBD1 (5 bases). V shed 3 bases and J shed 0 bases, with 6 bases lying between them. Germline CDR1 is SGHVS and CDR2 is FNYEAQ. The CDR3 runs to 15 residues. The CDR3 coding sequence is TGTGCCAGCAGCTTTGGGGCCTCCTATAATTCACCCCTCCACTTT. It codes for CASSFGASYNSPLHF.

V gene TRBV28 combines with J gene TRBJ2-6, with 7 positions matching TRBD1. This CDR3 spans 16 amino acids. After removal of 6 bases from V and 0 bases from J, the junction contained 5 bases not matched to a gene. CDR1 MDHEN and CDR2 SYDVKM come from the germline V gene. This CDR3 reads CASSRTGNSGANVLTF. CDR3 nucleotide sequence: TGTGCCAGCAGCCGGACAGGCAACTCTGGGGCCAACGTCCTGACTTTC. The full variable domain, its missing parts supplied by reference TRBV28 and TRBJ2-6, is DVKVTQSSRYLVKRTGEKVFLECVQDMDHENMFWYRQDPGLGLRLIYFSYDVKMKEKGDIPEGYSVSREKKERFSLILESASTNQTSMYLCASSRTGNSGANVLTFGAGSRLTVL.

This clone has a single count. The chain combines TRBV19 with TRBJ1-1; the D gene is possibly TRBD1 (5 bases). Germline-derived CDR1 and CDR2 are LNHDA and SQIVND (reference sequence). The CDR3 sequence is 14 residues long. Trimming took 3 bases from V and 1 from J, leaving 9 bases between them. The CDR3 loop reads CASSIYQGNTEAFF. DNA for the CDR3: TGTGCCAGTAGTATTTATCAGGGGAACACTGAAGCTTTCTTT.

This chain's CDR3 is CASSPTPGANYGYTF. The CDR3 DNA follows: TGTGCCAGCTCACCAACCCCAGGTGCGAACTATGGCTACACCTTC. The chain couples TRBV18 to TRBJ1-2; D is ambiguous. The CDR3 covers 15 residues. The germline V gene has CDR1 KGHSH and CDR2 LQKENI. Trimming took off 2 bases at V and 2 bases at J, with 12 bases between the two ends.

The CDR3 is CASSGLRGTDTQYF. As DNA, the CDR3 is TGTGCCAGCAGCGGGTTACGGGGCACAGATACGCAGTATTTT. The genes are TRBV11-2 and TRBJ2-3; no reliable D call. Germline V CDR1 and CDR2: SGHAT, FQNNGV. Trimming took off 5 bases at V and 1 base at J, with 10 bases between the two ends. There are 14 residues in the CDR3.

This sequence joins TRBV28 and TRBJ2-7; D is perhaps TRBD2 (6 bases). The germline V gene encodes CDR1 MDHEN and CDR2 SYDVKM. The ends were cut back, 6 bases at V and 1 base at J, with 13 bases in the middle. The CDR3 contains 14 residues. The CDR3 nucleotides read TGTGCCAGCAGCCCCCAGGCGGGGTCCTACGAGCAGTACTTC. It specifies CASSPQAGSYEQYF.

The genes are TRBV5-5 and TRBJ1-2, with unresolved D. There are 13 residues in the CDR3. Looked up from germline, CDR1 is SGHKS and CDR2 is YYEKEE (reference sequence). With 1 base removed from V and 4 bases from J, the gap between germline ends came to 8 bases. CDR3: CASSLRHTYGYTF. CDR3 coding DNA: TGTGCCAGCAGCTTGAGACATACCTATGGCTACACCTTC.

The genes are TRBV29-1 and TRBJ2-1, with 8 positions matching TRBD1. This CDR3 has 18 amino acids. Trimming at V came to 6 bases and at J to 6 bases, leaving 22 bases not matched to a gene. The germline gives CDR1 SQVTM, CDR2 ANQGSEA. The CDR3 reads CSVNQPINRGTWGNEQFF. DNA of the CDR3: TGCAGCGTGAACCAACCTATTAACAGGGGGACATGGGGCAATGAGCAGTTCTTC.

This clone was counted only a few times. The chain recombines TRBV2 with TRBJ1-6; D not certain. Trimming left V 3 bases short and J 5 bases short, with 5 bases between. Germline-derived CDR1 and CDR2 are SNHLY and FYNNEI. The CDR3 has 13 residues. In nucleotides, the CDR3 is TGTGCCAGCAGTGACAGGCATAATTCACCCCTCCACTTT. This codes for CASSDRHNSPLHF.

This clone was counted between two and nine times. This chain uses TRBV5-5 with TRBJ1-5, with D perhaps TRBD1 (6 bases). The CDR3 extends over 14 amino acids. V shed 0 bases and J shed 5 bases, with 9 bases lying between them. Looked up from germline, CDR1 is SGHKS and CDR2 is YYEKEE (reference sequence). The CDR3, as DNA: TGTGCCAGCAGCTTGGGGACAGATTATCAGCCCCAGCATTTT. The encoded protein is CASSLGTDYQPQHF.

The chain employs TRBV12-5 and TRBJ1-5, with D maybe TRBD1 (5 bases). The CDR3 length is 14 residues. Between the trimmed V and J ends, which lost 1 base and 1 base, there was a span of 5 bases. The V gene's germline CDR1 is LGHNT and CDR2 FRNRAP. The CDR3 reads CASGLGQSNQPQHF. CDR3 sequence (DNA): TGTGCTAGTGGTTTGGGACAGAGCAATCAGCCCCAGCATTTT.

The chain joins TRBV19 to TRBJ2-2; 8 nucleotides line up with TRBD1. Germline lookup yields CDR1 LNHDA and CDR2 SQIVND (reference sequence). The CDR3 totals 13 residues. The V and J ends lost 9 bases and 6 bases, in that order; junction bases with no gene match: 6. The CDR3 is CASNDRGAGELFF. In DNA form, the CDR3 reads TGTGCCAGCAATGACAGGGGCGCCGGGGAGCTGTTTTTT.

The chain carries TRBV25-1 and TRBJ1-2; TRBD1 is a possible D gene (6 bases). Germline CDR1 MGHDK, CDR2 SYGVNS. The CDR3 covers 15 residues. Trimming left V 2 bases short and J 3 bases short, with 13 bases between. The CDR3 loop reads CASSERGSLDYGYTF. The DNA for the CDR3 is TGTGCCAGCAGTGAAAGGGGGTCCCTGGACTATGGCTACACCTTC.